This T cell receptor (beta chain) comes out of a study of blood T cell repertoires in COVID-19. For the study at large: COVID-19 samples from acute and convalescent phases originated in the United States, Italy and Spain. Sample material is recorded as cDNA or gDNA derived from T cells, B-cell-depleted T cells, or PBMCs.

This clone was counted between two and nine times. How the authors handled the data: Scientists estimated how many nucleated cells there were by amplifying reference gene primers. Here immunoSEQ multiplex PCR was the method, and the copy in TCRdb shows in-frame clones only, minus some. V and J calls and clone size follow that table, whereas D and trimming were derived from the DNA. The sample has roughly 70,000 clones, roughly 78% seen once; the top ten hold roughly a tenth. The V gene end was trimmed by 5 bases and the J gene end by 0 bases; junction bases not matched to a gene: 5. Germline CDR1 is LGHDT and CDR2 is YNNKEL (reference sequence). This CDR3 contains 15 residues.

This chain uses TRBV3-1 (or the pseudogene TRBV3-2) with TRBJ2-7; 9 positions match TRBD1. This receptor was obtained from a human donor in a cohort sampled during active COVID-19. Sequencing input: peripheral blood. CDR3 sequence (DNA): TGTGCCAGCAGCTCCCAGGGACAGGGCTCCTACGAGCAGTACTTC. Translated, it gives CASSSQGQGSYEQYF.